This T cell receptor (beta chain) was captured in a study of regulatory T cells in long-lasting Graves disease. Regarding time point: newly diagnosed GD, antithyroid drugs for less than 3 months. TCR sequences were obtained from RNA taken from PBMCs. Patients came from an endocrinology department in Xi'an, China. The TCR beta library used iRepertoire HTBI primers with Arm-PCR amplification of CDR3. TCRdb reanalysed the multiplex PCR reads using MiXCR and keeps one entry per CDR3 protein. This sample has hundreds of thousands of distinct CDR3 sequences, with 15% to 20% found just once. CDR3 length: 14 residues. V lost 8 bases and J lost 1, with 14 bases in between. Germline CDR1 is MNHEY and CDR2 is SVGEGT. This clonotype occurred many times. These data also featured in a second study, about T cells in Graves' hyperthyroidism and ophthalmopathy.

The V call is TRBV6-2 or TRBV6-3, the J call TRBJ1-1, with no clear D. This sequence originates from a woman aged 25 to 39 with Graves disease. The sample in question was peripheral blood mononuclear cells (PBMCs), obtained at new diagnosis, from a patient treated with antithyroid drugs. The CDR3, as DNA: TGTGCCAGCTACCTTCAACCTGGGAACACTGAAGCTTTCTTT. Its protein is CASYLQPGNTEAFF.